The 2 T cell receptor beta chains given below trace back to one sample, sequenced in a study of shared clonotypes between healthy human individuals. Clones were read by immunoSEQ multiplex PCR, and TCRdb kept only the in-frame ones, dropping some. This table has nearly 2 million clones, about 95% appearing once. CD45RO-negative, CCR7-selected cells formed the naive CD8 fraction, which excluded terminally differentiated effector memory CD45RA+ cells. Sequencing was performed on naive CD8+ T cells sorted from blood. These receptors were taken from a man between 18 and 35 years old in good health.

In the case of this clone: In this CDR3 the conserved last residue, phenylalanine or tryptophan, is missing, so a read error is likely. The limits of the CDR3 on the DNA are not certain, so only TCRdb's listed CDR3 is given. The chain uses TRBV11-2 and TRBJ1-6. The CDR3 is 8 amino acids in total, end residues counted. CDR1 is SGHAT and CDR2 is FQNNGV in the germline V gene. The CDR3 is CASSPQPG.

V usage is TRBV13 and J usage is TRBJ1-1; D unresolved. Trimming left V 1 base short and J 6 bases short, with 6 bases between. Germline-derived CDR1 and CDR2 are PRHDT and FYEKMQ (reference sequence). CDR3 length: 12 residues. The CDR3 DNA is TGTGCCAGCAGCTTAGAATATGCTGAAGCTTTCTTT. Translating gives CASSLEYAEAFF.